The entry below describes one TCR beta chain. The germline V gene encodes CDR1 LGHNT and CDR2 FRNRAP. CDR3 length: 16 residues. V trimming: 5 bases; J trimming: 4 bases; junction bases outside the gene matches: 10. These data belong to a study of identical twins. One entry per CDR3 protein results from TCRdb running MiXCR on the 5' RACE reads. The sample records about 250,000 distinct CDR3 sequences, 6% to 8.5% being singletons. This sample also belongs to another study, concerning yellow fever vaccine responses in identical twins.

This chain uses TRBV12-5 with TRBJ1-5, with 8 positions matching TRBD1. The source of this sequence is a woman aged 18-29 years in good health. Sequencing was done on a sample of CD8+ T cells sorted from blood. CDR3 loop: CASGPRWDRTNQPQHF. DNA of the CDR3: TGTGCTAGTGGTCCGAGGTGGGACAGGACTAATCAGCCCCAGCATTTT.